The present T cell receptor (beta chain) was sequenced within a study of Graves' ophthalmopathy and Graves' hyperthyroidism. RNA transcripts served as template for amplifying TCR beta CDR3 sequences. HTBI-primed first-round RT-PCR preceded second-round multiplex PCR. TCRdb re-analysed the multiplex PCR reads in MiXCR, keeping a single row per CDR3 protein. Among 350,000 to 450,000 distinct CDR3 sequences listed, around 21% were seen once. In its sample, this clonotype was seen a few times. The CDR3 extends over 13 amino acids. Germline trimming cut 4 bases from V and 7 bases from J; bases unmatched to any gene: 3.

The source of this sequence is a woman younger than 30 with stable Graves' hyperthyroidism. What was sequenced was peripheral blood. The V call is TRBV12-3 or TRBV12-4, the J call TRBJ2-5; 10 nucleotides match TRBD1. The chain's CDR3 is CASSSRDRGTQYF. In DNA, the CDR3 is TGTGCCAGCAGTTCTCGGGACAGGGGGACCCAGTACTTC.